The following is a TCR beta chain sequence with its context. At one boundary the junction diverges from the germline segment, which might be a read error. This entry is derived from a study of blood T cell repertoires in COVID-19. Only in-frame clones appear in the TCRdb table, and some are missing; sequencing was by immunoSEQ multiplex PCR. The sample carries approximately 130,000 clones, around 63% recorded once. The sequenced sample was peripheral blood. The origin of this receptor is a woman in her 70s with acute or convalescent COVID-19.

The CDR3 region is CASRLDSNTGELFF. CDR3 DNA sequence: TGTGCCAGCAGATTGGACAGTAACACCGGGGAGCTGTTTTTT. The chain combines TRBV5-4 with TRBJ2-2, with TRBD1 as a possible D gene (6 bases). The CDR3 has 14 residues. The germline V gene has CDR1 SGHNT and CDR2 YYREEE (reference sequence). Full variable domain (outside the CDR3, taken from reference TRBV5-4 and TRBJ2-2): ETGVTQSPTHLIKTRGQQVTLRCSSQSGHNTVSWYQQALGQGPQFIFQYYREEENGRGNFPPRFSGLQFPNYSSELNVNALELDDSALYLCASRLDSNTGELFFGEGSRLTVL.